The clone carrying this T cell receptor (beta chain) was detected many times. Its matching antigen is unknown. Each CDR3 protein is one row after TCRdb ran MiXCR on the multiplex PCR reads. The sample yields approximately 130,000 distinct CDR3 sequences, 21% seen once. This entry is derived from a study of breast tumors, draining lymph nodes, adjacent tissues. The V end lost 7 bases, the J end lost 2 bases, and 12 bases lay between the germline ends. Germline V gives CDR1 LGHNT, CDR2 FRNRAP. The CDR3 totals 13 residues. The study, taken as a whole, reports: Compared with lymph nodes, tumors were less diverse; compared with nontumor tissue, more.

Axillary draining lymph nodes of breast cancer patients supplied the node samples. This chain uses TRBV12-5 with TRBJ2-7; no clear D. This clonotype was obtained from a female donor with breast cancer. Some clones in this sample may be carry-over from other donors' samples. Sequencing was carried out using axillary lymph node tissue. CDR3 region: CASALGPTYEQYF. CDR3 coding DNA: TGTGCTAGTGCCCTAGGGCCTACCTACGAGCAGTACTTC.